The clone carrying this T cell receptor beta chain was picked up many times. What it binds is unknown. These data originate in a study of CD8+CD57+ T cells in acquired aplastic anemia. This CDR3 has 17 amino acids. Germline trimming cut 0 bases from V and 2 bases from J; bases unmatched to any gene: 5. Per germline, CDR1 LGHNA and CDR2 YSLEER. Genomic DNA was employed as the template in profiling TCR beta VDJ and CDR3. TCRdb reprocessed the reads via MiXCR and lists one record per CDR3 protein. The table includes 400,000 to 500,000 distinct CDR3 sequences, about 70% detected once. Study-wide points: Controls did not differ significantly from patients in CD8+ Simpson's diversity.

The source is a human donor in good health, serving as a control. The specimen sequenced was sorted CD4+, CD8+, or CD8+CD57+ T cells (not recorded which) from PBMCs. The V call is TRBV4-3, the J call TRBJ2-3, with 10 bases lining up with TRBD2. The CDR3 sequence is CASSQEWLAGATDTQYF. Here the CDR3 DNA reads TGCGCCAGCAGCCAAGAGTGGCTAGCGGGGGCCACAGATACGCAGTATTTT.